One and the same sample provided the 11 T cell receptor beta chains below, sequenced in a study of vaccination and CD4 T cells after COVID-19. Noted treatment: approximately 10-day PBMC culture with coronavirus spike peptide pools or control peptides (ViraFEST assay). No antigen is known for these receptors. Sequenced with the Oncomine TCR Beta short-read assay was DNA taken from cultured CD4+ T cells. Via MiXCR, TCRdb re-called the PCR reads, giving one row per CDR3 protein. The data show 6,000 to 6,500 distinct CDR3 sequences, 32% seen once. This material consisted of CD4+ T cells from blood, cultured in vitro, taken after SARS-CoV-2 vaccination. The origin of the receptors is a human donor who had recovered from COVID-19.

This clonotype occurred a few times. The V gene is TRBV20-1, the J gene TRBJ1-2; 7 nucleotides line up with TRBD1. The CDR3 runs 13 residues. The trim removed 6 bases at V and 0 bases at J, leaving 4 bases unmatched. CDR1 and CDR2 from the germline V gene are DFQATT and SNEGSKA (reference sequence). The CDR3 DNA sequence: TGCAGTGCAAGGACAGGCACTAACTATGGCTACACCTTC. Its translation: CSARTGTNYGYTF.

This chain links TRBV5-1 with TRBJ2-7; D not certain. Germline values: CDR1 SGHRS, CDR2 YFSETQ. The ends were cut back, 0 bases at V and 4 bases at J, with 11 bases in the middle. CDR3 length equals 14 residues. The CDR3 is CASSLGGRWYEQYF. The DNA for the CDR3 is TGCGCCAGCAGCTTGGGTGGCAGGTGGTACGAGCAGTACTTC.

This clonotype was counted between two and nine times. The gene calls are TRBV7-2 and TRBJ2-3; TRBD2 matches 11 bases. The CDR3 has 17 residues. Per germline, CDR1 SGHTA and CDR2 FQGNSA. With V trimmed by 2 bases and J by 1 base, 5 bases remained unmatched. The CDR3 coding sequence is TGTGCCAGCAGCTTAAGGCTAGCGGGAGGCGGCACAGATACGCAGTATTTT. This sequence encodes CASSLRLAGGGTDTQYF.

CDR3 residues: CATSENYRVGEQFF. The CDR3 nucleotides read TGTGCCACCAGTGAAAACTACAGGGTCGGGGAGCAGTTCTTC. V is TRBV24-1 and J is TRBJ2-1; possible D gene TRBD1, 6 bases. Germline V gives CDR1 KGHDR, CDR2 SFDVKD. V was shortened by 4 bases and J by 10 bases, with 16 bases between the two germline ends. The CDR3 extends over 14 amino acids.

The rearrangement links TRBV20-1 to TRBJ1-5; D is perhaps TRBD1 (5 bases). CDR3 length equals 15 residues. The germline V gene has CDR1 DFQATT and CDR2 SNEGSKA (reference sequence). Trimming took off 0 bases at V and 2 bases at J, with 11 bases between the two ends. As DNA, the CDR3 is TGCAGTGCTAGAGATCGAACAGGCCGCAATCAGCCCCAGCATTTT. It translates to CSARDRTGRNQPQHF.

V usage is TRBV10-3 and J usage is TRBJ2-1, with D tentatively TRBD1 or TRBD2 (5 bases each). This CDR3 contains 16 residues. Trimming pared 5 bases from V and 1 base from J, leaving 15 bases between. CDR1 is ENHRY, CDR2 SYGVKD, per germline. CDR3 bases: TGTGCCATCAGTCGGGACGGCCCGCCTTCCTACAATGAGCAGTTCTTC. This translates into CAISRDGPPSYNEQFF.

This clonotype is categorized as medium-sized. The gene calls are TRBV6-2 or TRBV6-3 and TRBJ1-5; D is ambiguous. V lost 6 bases to trimming and J lost 5 bases, with 11 bases between them. Germline CDR1 MNHEY, CDR2 SVGEGT. The CDR3 contains 13 residues. The DNA of the CDR3 is TGTGCCAGCAGCCTGTGGGGTGATCAGCCCCAGCATTTT. As protein: CASSLWGDQPQHF.

J is TRBJ2-1 and V is TRBV29-1; 9 bases align to TRBD2. CDR3 size: 15 residues. V trimming: 7 bases; J trimming: 3 bases; junction bases outside the gene matches: 10. Germline CDR1 is SQVTM and CDR2 is ANQGSEA. Here the CDR3 DNA reads TGCAGCGCGGCGACTAGCGGAGGGAGCTACAATGAGCAGTTCTTC. It yields the protein CSAATSGGSYNEQFF.

This clonotype appeared a single time. V usage is TRBV6-2 or TRBV6-3 and J usage is TRBJ2-7, with D possibly TRBD2 on 6 matching bases. CDR3 size: 17 residues. The germline CDR1 and CDR2 sequences are MNHEY and SVGEGT. The germline V and J ends were trimmed by 2 bases and 3 bases, with 20 bases remaining between them. CDR3 coding DNA: TGTGCCAGCAGTTACCGGACGACGCGGGATCATTACTACGAGCAGTACTTC. It codes for CASSYRTTRDHYYEQYF.

The chain carries TRBV25-1 and TRBJ2-7, with D unclear. This CDR3 has 13 residues. Deletions cut 3 bases from V and 3 bases from J, with 9 bases between. Germline V CDR1 and CDR2: MGHDK, SYGVNS. The CDR3 bases are TGTGCCAGCAGTGACAACAGCTACTACGAGCAGTACTTC. This encodes CASSDNSYYEQYF.

V gene TRBV20-1 combines with J gene TRBJ2-5; D gene unclear. Trimming removed 3 bases at V and 5 bases at J, with 16 bases between. Per germline, CDR1 DFQATT and CDR2 SNEGSKA (reference sequence). The CDR3 is 14 amino acids. CDR3 in amino acids: CSARIPRVVETQYF. CDR3 nucleotides: TGCAGTGCTAGGATCCCTCGTGTGGTGGAGACCCAGTACTTC.